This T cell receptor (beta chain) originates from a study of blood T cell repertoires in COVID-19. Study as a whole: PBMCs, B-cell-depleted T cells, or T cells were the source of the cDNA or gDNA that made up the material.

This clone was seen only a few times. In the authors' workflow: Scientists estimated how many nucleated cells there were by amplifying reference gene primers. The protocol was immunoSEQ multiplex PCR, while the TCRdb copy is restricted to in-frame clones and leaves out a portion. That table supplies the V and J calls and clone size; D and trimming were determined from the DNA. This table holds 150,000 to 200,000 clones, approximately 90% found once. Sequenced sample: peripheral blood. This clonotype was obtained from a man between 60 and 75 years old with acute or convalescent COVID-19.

The CDR3 DNA follows: TGTGCCAGCAGCTTAGCGGCAGGGGAGCGCACTGAAGCTTTCTTT. Amino acids: CASSLAAGERTEAFF. This sequence joins TRBV7-9 and TRBJ1-1, with TRBD1 as a possible D gene (6 bases). Germline CDR1 and CDR2: SEHNR and FQNEAQ (reference sequence). This CDR3 has 15 amino acids. V was cut by 0 bases and J by 4 bases, with 12 bases left in between.